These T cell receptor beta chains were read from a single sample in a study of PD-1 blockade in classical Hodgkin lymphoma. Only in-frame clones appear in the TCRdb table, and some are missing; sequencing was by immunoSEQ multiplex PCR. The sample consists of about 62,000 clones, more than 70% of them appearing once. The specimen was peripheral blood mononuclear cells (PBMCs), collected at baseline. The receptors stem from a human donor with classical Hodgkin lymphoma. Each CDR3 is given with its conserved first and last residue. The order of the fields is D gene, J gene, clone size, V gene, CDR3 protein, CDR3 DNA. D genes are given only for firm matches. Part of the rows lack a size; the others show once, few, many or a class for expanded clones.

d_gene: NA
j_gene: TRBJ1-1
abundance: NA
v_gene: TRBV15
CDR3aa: CATSVRRTSAEAFF
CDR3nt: TGTGCCACCAGCGTTCGACGGACTAGCGCTGAAGCTTTCTTT

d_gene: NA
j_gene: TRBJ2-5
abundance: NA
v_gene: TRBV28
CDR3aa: CASSLENVGVQETQYF
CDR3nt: TGTGCCAGCAGTCTGGAAAACGTGGGAGTCCAAGAGACCCAGTACTTC

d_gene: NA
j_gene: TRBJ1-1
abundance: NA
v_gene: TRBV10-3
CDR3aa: CAISQILTGNTEAFF
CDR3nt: TGTGCCATCAGCCAGATCCTGACAGGGAACACTGAAGCTTTCTTT

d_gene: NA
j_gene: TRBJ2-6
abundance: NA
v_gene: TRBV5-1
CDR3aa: CASSLATGFSGANVLTF
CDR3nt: TGCGCCAGCAGCTTGGCGACCGGGTTCTCTGGGGCCAACGTCCTGACTTTC

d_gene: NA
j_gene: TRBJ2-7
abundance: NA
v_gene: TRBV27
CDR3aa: CASSLYVGGSYEQYF
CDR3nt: TGTGCCAGCAGTTTGTACGTCGGGGGCTCCTACGAGCAGTACTTC

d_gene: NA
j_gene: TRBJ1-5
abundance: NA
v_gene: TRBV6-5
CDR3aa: CASSYSSLNQPQHF
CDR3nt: TGTGCCAGCAGTTACTCTTCCTTAAATCAGCCCCAGCATTTT

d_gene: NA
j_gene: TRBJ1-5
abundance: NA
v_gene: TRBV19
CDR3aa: CASSIVWQGQPQHF
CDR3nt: TGTGCCAGTAGTATAGTGTGGCAGGGGCAGCCCCAGCATTTT

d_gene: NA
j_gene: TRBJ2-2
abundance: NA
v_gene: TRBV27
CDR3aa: CASSSIKDIYTGELFF
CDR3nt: TGTGCCAGCAGCTCCATTAAAGACATCTACACCGGGGAGCTGTTTTTT

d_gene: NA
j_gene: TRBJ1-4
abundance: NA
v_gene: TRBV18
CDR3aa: CASSPLTDFNEKLFF
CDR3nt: TGTGCCAGCTCACCCTTGACAGATTTTAATGAAAAACTGTTTTTT

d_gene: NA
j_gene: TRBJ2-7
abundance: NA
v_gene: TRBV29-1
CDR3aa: CSVQETRDYEQYF
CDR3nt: TGCAGCGTTCAAGAGACTCGCGACTACGAGCAGTACTTC

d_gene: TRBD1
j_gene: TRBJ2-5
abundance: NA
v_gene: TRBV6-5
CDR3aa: CASSAWTGRETQYF
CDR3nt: TGTGCCAGCAGTGCGTGGACAGGGAGGGAGACCCAGTACTTC

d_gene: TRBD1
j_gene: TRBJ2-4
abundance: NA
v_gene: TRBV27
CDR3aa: CASSSIPYRGTGRNIQYF
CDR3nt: TGTGCCAGCAGTTCCATCCCCTATAGGGGGACAGGGAGGAACATTCAGTACTTC

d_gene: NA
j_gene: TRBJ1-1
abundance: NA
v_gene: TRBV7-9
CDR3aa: CASSFQTGGAGF
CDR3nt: TGTGCCAGCAGCTTTCAGACAGGCGGTGCAGGCTTT

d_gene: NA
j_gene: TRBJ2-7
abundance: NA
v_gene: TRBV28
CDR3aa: CASSLPSSYEQYF
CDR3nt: TGTGCCAGCAGTTTGCCCAGCTCCTACGAGCAGTACTTC

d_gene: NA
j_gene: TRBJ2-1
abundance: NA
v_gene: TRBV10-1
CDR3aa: CASSEGGFSYNEQFF
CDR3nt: TGCGCCAGCAGTGAGGGGGGTTTCTCCTACAATGAGCAGTTCTTC

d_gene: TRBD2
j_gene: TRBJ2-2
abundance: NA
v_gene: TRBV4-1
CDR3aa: CASSQEGVAGAYNTGELFF
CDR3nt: TGCGCCAGCAGCCAAGAGGGGGTAGCGGGGGCCTACAACACCGGGGAGCTGTTTTTT

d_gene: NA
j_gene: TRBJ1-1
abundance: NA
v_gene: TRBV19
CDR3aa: CASSFAGVGTEAFF
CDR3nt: TGTGCCAGTAGTTTCGCAGGGGTTGGCACTGAAGCTTTCTTT

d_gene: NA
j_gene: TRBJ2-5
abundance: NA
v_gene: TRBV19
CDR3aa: CASSTDNQETQYF
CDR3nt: TGTGCCAGTAGTACGGACAACCAAGAGACCCAGTACTTC

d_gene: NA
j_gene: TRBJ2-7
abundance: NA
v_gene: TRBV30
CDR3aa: CAWSPGGGTYEQYF
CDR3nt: TGTGCCTGGAGCCCCGGAGGGGGGACCTACGAGCAGTACTTC

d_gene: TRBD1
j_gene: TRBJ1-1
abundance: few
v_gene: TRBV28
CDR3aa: CASSSDRGNTEAFF
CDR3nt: TGTGCCAGCAGCTCGGACAGGGGGAACACTGAAGCTTTCTTT

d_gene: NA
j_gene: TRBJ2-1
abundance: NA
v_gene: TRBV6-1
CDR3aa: CASPASYNEQFF
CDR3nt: TGTGCCAGCCCCGCGTCTTACAATGAGCAGTTCTTC

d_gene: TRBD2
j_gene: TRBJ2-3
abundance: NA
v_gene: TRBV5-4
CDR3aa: CASRVSGTSGGIDTQYF
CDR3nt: TGTGCCAGCAGGGTATCCGGGACTAGCGGGGGGATAGATACGCAGTATTTT

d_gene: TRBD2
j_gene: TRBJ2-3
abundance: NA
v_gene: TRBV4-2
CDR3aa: CASSHDIANGLGYTQYF
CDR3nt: TGTGCCAGCAGCCATGACATAGCCAACGGACTAGGGTATACGCAGTATTTT

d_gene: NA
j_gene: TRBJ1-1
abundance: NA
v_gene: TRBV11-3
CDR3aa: CASSLGVNTEAFF
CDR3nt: TGTGCCAGCAGCTTAGGAGTAAACACTGAAGCTTTCTTT

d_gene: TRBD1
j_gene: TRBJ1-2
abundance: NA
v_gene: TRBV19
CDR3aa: CASMDRGGSNYGYTF
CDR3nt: TGTGCCAGTATGGACAGGGGGGGTTCTAACTATGGCTACACCTTC

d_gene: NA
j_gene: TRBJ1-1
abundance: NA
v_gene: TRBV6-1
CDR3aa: CASSDVRGSEAFF
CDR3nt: TGTGCCAGCAGTGATGTGCGGGGATCTGAAGCTTTCTTT

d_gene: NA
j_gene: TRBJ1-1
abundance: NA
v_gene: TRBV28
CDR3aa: CASSSPGGGRPEAFF
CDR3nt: TGTGCCAGCAGTTCCCCTGGAGGGGGGCGGCCTGAAGCTTTCTTT

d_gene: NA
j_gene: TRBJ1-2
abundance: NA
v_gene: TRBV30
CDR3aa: CAWTGRAANYGYTF
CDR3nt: TGTGCCTGGACCGGACGGGCGGCTAACTATGGCTACACCTTC

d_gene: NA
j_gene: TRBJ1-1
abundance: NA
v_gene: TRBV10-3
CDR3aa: CAISESVGLVGTEAFF
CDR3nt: TGTGCCATCAGTGAGTCGGTGGGGCTGGTGGGCACTGAAGCTTTCTTT

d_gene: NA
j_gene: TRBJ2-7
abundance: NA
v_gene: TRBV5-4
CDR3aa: CASSLDGYEQYF
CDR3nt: TGTGCCAGCAGCTTGGATGGCTACGAGCAGTACTTC

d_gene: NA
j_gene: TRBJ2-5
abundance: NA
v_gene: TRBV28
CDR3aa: CASRTFGGHATQYF
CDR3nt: TGTGCCAGCAGGACCTTCGGGGGACATGCAACCCAGTACTTC

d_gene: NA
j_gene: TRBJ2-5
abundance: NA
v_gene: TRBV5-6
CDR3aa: CASSGTGRQTRETQYF
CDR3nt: TGTGCCAGCAGCGGTACAGGGAGGCAGACAAGAGAGACCCAGTACTTC

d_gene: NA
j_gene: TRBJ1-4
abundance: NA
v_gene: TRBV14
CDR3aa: CASSQVTGRGEKLFF
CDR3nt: TGTGCCAGCAGCCAAGTAACAGGGAGGGGTGAAAAACTGTTTTTT

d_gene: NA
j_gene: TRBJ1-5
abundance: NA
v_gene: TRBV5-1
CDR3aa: CASSFSGGNQPQHF
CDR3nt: TGCGCCAGCAGCTTCTCGGGGGGCAATCAGCCCCAGCATTTT

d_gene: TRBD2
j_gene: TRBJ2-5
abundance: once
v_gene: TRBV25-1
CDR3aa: CASSLPGGASEETQYF
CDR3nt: TGTGCCAGCAGCCTCCCCGGGGGGGCCTCCGAAGAGACCCAGTACTTC

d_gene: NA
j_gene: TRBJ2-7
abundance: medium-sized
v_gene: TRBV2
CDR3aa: CASLPKGGVFSYEQYF
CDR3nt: TGTGCCAGCCTGCCTAAAGGGGGGGTCTTCTCCTACGAGCAGTACTTC

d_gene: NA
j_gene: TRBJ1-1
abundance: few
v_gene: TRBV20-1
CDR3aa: CSAHRNTEAFF
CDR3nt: TGCAGTGCCCACCGAAACACTGAAGCTTTCTTT

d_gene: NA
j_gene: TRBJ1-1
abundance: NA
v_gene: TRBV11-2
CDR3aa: CASSSTTTEAFF
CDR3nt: TGTGCCAGCAGCTCCACGACAACTGAAGCTTTCTTT

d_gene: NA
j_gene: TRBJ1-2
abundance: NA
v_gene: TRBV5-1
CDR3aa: CASSLARTNYGYTF
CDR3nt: TGCGCCAGCAGCTTGGCACGGACAAACTATGGCTACACCTTC

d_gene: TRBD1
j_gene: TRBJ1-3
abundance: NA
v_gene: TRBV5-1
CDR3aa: CASSSRDREDTIYF
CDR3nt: TGCGCCAGCAGCTCCCGGGACAGGGAGGACACCATATATTTT

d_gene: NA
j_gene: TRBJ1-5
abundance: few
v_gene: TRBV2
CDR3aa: CASRDSNQPQHF
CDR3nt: TGTGCCAGCAGGGATAGCAATCAGCCCCAGCATTTT

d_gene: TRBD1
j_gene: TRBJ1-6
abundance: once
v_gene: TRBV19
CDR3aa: CASSTGQGISPLHF
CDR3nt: TGTGCCAGTAGTACAGGACAGGGAATCTCACCCCTCCACTTT

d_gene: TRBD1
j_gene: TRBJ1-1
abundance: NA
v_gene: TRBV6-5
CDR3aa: CASQRGTGGTEAFF
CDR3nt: TGTGCCAGCCAGCGCGGGACAGGGGGGACTGAAGCTTTCTTT

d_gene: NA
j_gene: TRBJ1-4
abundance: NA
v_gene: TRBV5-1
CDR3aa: CASSLDTTNEKLFF
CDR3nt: TGCGCCAGCAGCTTGGATACAACTAATGAAAAACTGTTTTTT

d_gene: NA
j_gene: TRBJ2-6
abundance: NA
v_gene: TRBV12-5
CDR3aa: CASGGGSGRANVLTF
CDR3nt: TGTGCTAGTGGCGGTGGGTCAGGTAGAGCCAACGTCCTGACTTTC

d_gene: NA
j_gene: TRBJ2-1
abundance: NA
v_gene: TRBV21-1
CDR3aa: CAVSVEHHYNEQFF
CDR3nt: TGTGCCGTTTCAGTGGAGCACCACTACAATGAGCAGTTCTTC

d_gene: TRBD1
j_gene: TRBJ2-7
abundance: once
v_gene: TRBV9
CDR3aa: CASSRGQLYEQYF
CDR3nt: TGTGCCAGCAGCAGGGGACAGCTCTACGAGCAGTACTTC

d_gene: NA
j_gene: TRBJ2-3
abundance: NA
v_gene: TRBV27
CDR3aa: CASFPRAWGDTQYF
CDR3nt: TGTGCCAGCTTCCCGCGGGCATGGGGAGATACGCAGTATTTT

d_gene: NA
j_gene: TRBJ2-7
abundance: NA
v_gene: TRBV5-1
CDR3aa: CASSLATGSYEQYF
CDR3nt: TGCGCCAGCAGCTTGGCGACCGGCTCCTACGAGCAGTACTTC

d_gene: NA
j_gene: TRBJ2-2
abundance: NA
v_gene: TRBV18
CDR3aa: CAGSPTQDSTGELFF
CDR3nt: TGTGCCGGCTCACCAACCCAGGACTCCACCGGGGAGCTGTTTTTT

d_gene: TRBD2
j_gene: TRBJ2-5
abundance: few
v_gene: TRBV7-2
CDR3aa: CASTPGGGIEETQYF
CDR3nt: TGTGCCAGCACCCCTGGGGGGGGGATAGAAGAGACCCAGTACTTC

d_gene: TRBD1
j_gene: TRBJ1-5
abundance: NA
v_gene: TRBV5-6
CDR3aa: CASSATGDFNQPQHF
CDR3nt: TGTGCCAGCAGCGCGACAGGGGACTTCAATCAGCCCCAGCATTTT

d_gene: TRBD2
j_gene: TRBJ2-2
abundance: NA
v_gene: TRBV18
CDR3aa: CASSRTSGATGELFF
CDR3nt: TGTGCCAGCTCGCGGACTAGCGGGGCCACCGGGGAGCTGTTTTTT

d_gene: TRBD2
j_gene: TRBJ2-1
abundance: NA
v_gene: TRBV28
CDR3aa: CASTSAGGLNEQFF
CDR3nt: TGTGCCAGCACCTCAGCGGGGGGGCTTAATGAGCAGTTCTTC

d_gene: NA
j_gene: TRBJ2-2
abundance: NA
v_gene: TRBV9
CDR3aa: CASTSWTANTGELFF
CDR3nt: TGTGCCAGCACCTCCTGGACAGCGAACACCGGGGAGCTGTTTTTT

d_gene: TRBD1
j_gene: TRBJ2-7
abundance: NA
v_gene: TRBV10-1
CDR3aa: CASSEAGTGFVYEQYF
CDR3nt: TGCGCCAGCAGTGAGGCCGGGACAGGGTTCGTGTACGAGCAGTACTTC

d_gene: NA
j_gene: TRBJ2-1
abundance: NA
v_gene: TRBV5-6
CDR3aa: CASSHGYYNEQFF
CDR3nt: TGTGCCAGCAGCCACGGGTATTACAATGAGCAGTTCTTC